The sequence of this T cell receptor (beta chain) was determined in a study of T cells in women clearing cervical HPV infection. Data came from immunoSEQ multiplex PCR; TCRdb stores just in-frame clones and leaves some out. The table lists tens of thousands of clones. As for this clone: The read ends 3 residues shy of where the CDR3 ends; the end is completed using the germline J gene.

Looked up from germline, CDR1 is LNHDA and CDR2 is SQIVND (reference sequence). The V and J ends lost 5 bases and 2 bases, in that order; junction bases with no gene match: 8. The CDR3 runs to 16 residues. The genes are TRBV19 and TRBJ2-3; 9 nucleotides line up with TRBD1. Sequenced: blood buffy coat. The source of this sequence is a woman aged 18 to 75 with a cervical HPV16 infection that either progressed to CIN3+ or cleared (not recorded which). The sequenced part of the CDR3 DNA is TGTGCCAGTAGTCCAGACAGGGGGGCTGCCACAGATACG. It codes for CASSPDRGAATDT. The CDR3 in its entirety is CASSPDRGAATDTQYF.